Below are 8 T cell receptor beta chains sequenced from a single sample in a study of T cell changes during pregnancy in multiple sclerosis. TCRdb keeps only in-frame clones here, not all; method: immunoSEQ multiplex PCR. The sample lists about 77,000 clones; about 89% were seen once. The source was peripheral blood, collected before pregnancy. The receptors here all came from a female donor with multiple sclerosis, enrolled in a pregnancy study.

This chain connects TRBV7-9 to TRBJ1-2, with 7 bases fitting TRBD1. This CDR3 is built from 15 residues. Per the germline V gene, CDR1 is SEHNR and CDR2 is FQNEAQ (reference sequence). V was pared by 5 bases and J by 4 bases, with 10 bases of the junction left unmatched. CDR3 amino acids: CASSLPGTAVYGYTF. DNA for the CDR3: TGTGCCAGCAGCCTCCCCGGGACAGCAGTCTATGGCTACACCTTC.

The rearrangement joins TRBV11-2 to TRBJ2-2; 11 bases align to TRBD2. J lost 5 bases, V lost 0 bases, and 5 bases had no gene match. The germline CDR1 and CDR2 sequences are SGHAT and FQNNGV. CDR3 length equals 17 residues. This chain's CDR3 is CASSLDPGLAVTGELFF. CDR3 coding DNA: TGTGCCAGCAGCTTAGATCCGGGACTAGCGGTTACCGGGGAGCTGTTTTTT.

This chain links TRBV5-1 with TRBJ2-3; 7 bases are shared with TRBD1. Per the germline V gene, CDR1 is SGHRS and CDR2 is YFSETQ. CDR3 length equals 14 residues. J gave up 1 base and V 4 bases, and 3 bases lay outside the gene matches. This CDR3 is CASSPDRGTDTQYF. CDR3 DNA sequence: TGCGCCAGCAGCCCAGACAGGGGCACAGATACGCAGTATTTT.

CDR3 region: CASSYPGSLGEKLFF. The CDR3 DNA sequence: TGTGCCAGCAGTTACCCGGGGAGCCTAGGTGAAAAACTGTTTTTT. The chain links TRBV6-6 to TRBJ1-4; D not certain. Trimming took off 2 bases at V and 7 bases at J, with 14 bases between the two ends. The CDR3 extends over 15 amino acids. CDR1 MNHNY and CDR2 SVGAGI come from the germline V gene (reference sequence).

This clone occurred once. The DNA for the CDR3 is TGTGCCTGGAAGATAGCGGGGGCTCCCTACGAGCAGTACTTC. Its translation: CAWKIAGAPYEQYF. The chain employs TRBV30 and TRBJ2-7; 9 bases are a match to TRBD2. The V gene's germline CDR1 is GTSNPN and CDR2 SVGIG (reference sequence). V was clipped by 4 bases and J by 2 bases; unmatched bases: 6. CDR3 length equals 14 residues. The full variable domain, with the rest looked up from reference TRBV30 and TRBJ2-7, is SQTIHQWPATLVQPVGSPLSLECTVEGTSNPNLYWYRQAAGRGLQLLFYSVGIGQISSEVPQNLSASRPQDRQFILSSKKLLLSDSGFYLCAWKIAGAPYEQYFGPGTRLTVT.

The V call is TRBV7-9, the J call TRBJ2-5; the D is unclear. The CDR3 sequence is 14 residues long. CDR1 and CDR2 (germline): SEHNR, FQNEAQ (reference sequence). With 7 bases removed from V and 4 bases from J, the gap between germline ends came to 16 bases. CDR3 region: CASTTTAVRETQYF. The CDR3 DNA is TGTGCCAGCACCACCACCGCGGTGCGAGAGACCCAGTACTTC.

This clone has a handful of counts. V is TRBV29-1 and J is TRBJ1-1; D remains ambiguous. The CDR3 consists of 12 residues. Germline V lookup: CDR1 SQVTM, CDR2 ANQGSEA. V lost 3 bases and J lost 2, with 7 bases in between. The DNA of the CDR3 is TGCAGCGTTGAGAGGGCCAACACTGAAGCTTTCTTT. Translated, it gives CSVERANTEAFF.

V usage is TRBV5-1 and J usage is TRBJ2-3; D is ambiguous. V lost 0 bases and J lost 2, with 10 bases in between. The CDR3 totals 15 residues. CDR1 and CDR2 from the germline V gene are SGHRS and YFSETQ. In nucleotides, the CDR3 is TGCGCCAGCAGCTTGGACAACCATCCCACAGATACGCAGTATTTT. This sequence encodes CASSLDNHPTDTQYF.